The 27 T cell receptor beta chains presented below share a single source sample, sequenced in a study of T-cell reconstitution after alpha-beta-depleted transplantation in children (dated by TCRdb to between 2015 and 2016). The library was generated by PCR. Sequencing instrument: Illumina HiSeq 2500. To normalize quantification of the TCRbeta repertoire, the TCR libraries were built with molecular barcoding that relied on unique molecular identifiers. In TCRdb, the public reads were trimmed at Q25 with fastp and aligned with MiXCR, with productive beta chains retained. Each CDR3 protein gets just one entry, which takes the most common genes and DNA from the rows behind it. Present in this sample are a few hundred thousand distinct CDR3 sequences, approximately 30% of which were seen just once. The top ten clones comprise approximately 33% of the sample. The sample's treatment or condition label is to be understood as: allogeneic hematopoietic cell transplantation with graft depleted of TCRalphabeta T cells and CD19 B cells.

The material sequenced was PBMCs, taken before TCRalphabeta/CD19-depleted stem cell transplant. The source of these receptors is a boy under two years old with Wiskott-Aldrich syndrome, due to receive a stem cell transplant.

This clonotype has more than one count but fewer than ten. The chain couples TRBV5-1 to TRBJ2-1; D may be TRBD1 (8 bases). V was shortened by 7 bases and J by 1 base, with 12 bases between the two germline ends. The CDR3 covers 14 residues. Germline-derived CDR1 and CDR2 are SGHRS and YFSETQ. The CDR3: CASGGDRSYNEQFF. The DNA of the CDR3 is TGCGCCAGCGGGGGGGACAGGTCCTACAATGAGCAGTTCTTC.

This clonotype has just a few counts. The CDR3 reads CASSLETGSTEAFF. The DNA for the CDR3 is TGTGCCAGCAGCTTAGAAACAGGGAGCACTGAAGCTTTCTTT. This chain links TRBV7-9 with TRBJ1-1; D is perhaps TRBD1 (6 bases). There are 14 residues in the CDR3. Trimming took 1 base from V and 4 from J, leaving 10 bases between them. Germline V gene sequence: CDR1 SEHNR, CDR2 FQNEAQ (reference sequence).

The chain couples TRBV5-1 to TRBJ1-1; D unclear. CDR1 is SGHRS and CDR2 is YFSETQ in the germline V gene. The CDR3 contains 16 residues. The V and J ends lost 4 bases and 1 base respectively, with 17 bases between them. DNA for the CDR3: TGCGCCAGCAGCACTTACCCCGGGCCTAAGAACACTGAAGCTTTCTTT. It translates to CASSTYPGPKNTEAFF. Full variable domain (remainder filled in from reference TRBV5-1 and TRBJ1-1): KAGVTQTPRYLIKTRGQQVTLSCSPISGHRSVSWYQQTPGQGLQFLFEYFSETQRNKGNFPGRFSGRQFSNSRSEMNVSTLELGDSALYLCASSTYPGPKNTEAFFGQGTRLTVV.

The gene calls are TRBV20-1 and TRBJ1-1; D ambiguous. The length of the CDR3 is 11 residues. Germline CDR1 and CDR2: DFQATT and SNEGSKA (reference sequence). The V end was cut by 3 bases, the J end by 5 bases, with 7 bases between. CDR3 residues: CSASGWTEAFF. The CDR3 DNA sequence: TGCAGTGCTAGCGGGTGGACTGAAGCTTTCTTT.

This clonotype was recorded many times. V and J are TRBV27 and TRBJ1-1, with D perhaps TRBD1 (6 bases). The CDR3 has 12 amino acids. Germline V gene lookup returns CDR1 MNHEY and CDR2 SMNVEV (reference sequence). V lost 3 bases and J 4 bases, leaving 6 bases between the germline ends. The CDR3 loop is CASSFRGTEAFF. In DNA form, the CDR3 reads TGTGCCAGCAGTTTCAGGGGCACTGAAGCTTTCTTT.

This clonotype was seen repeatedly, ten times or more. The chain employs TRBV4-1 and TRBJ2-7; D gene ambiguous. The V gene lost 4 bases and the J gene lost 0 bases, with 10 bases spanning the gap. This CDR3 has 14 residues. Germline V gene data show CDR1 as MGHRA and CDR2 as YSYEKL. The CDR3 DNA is TGCGCCAGCAGCCTCAAGTCCTCCTCCTACGAGCAGTACTTC. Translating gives CASSLKSSSYEQYF.

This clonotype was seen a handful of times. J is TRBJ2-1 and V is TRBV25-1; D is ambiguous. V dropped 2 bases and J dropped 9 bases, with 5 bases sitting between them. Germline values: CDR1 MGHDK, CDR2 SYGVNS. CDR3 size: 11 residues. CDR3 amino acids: CASSEGFEQFF. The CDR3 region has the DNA TGTGCCAGCAGTGAAGGGTTTGAGCAGTTCTTC.

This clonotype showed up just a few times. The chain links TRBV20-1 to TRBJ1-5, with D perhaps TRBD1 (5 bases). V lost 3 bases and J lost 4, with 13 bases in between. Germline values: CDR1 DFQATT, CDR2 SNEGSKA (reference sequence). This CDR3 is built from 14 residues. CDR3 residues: CSASSAGLNQPQHF. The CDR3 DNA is TGCAGTGCTAGTTCCGCGGGACTAAATCAGCCCCAGCATTTT.

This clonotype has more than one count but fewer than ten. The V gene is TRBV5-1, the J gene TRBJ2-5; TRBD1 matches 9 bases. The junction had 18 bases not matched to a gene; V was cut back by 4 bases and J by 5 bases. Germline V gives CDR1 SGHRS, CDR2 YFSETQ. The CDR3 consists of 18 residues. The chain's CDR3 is CASSRRPMDRGILETQYF. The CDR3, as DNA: TGCGCCAGCAGCCGCCGGCCAATGGACAGGGGTATCCTTGAGACCCAGTACTTC. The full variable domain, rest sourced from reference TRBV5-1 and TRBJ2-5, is KAGVTQTPRYLIKTRGQQVTLSCSPISGHRSVSWYQQTPGQGLQFLFEYFSETQRNKGNFPGRFSGRQFSNSRSEMNVSTLELGDSALYLCASSRRPMDRGILETQYFGPGTRLLVL.

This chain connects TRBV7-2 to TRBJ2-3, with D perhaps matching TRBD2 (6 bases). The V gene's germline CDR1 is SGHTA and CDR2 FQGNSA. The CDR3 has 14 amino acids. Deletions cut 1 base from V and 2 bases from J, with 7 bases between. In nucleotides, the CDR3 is TGTGCCAGCAGCTTAGGCGGGACCACAGATACGCAGTATTTT. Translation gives CASSLGGTTDTQYF.

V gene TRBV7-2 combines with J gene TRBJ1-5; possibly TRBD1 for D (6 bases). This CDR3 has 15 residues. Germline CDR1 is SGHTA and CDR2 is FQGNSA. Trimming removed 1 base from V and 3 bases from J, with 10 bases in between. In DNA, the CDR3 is TGTGCCAGCAGCTTAGGACAGGACCTCAATCAGCCCCAGCATTTT. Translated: CASSLGQDLNQPQHF.

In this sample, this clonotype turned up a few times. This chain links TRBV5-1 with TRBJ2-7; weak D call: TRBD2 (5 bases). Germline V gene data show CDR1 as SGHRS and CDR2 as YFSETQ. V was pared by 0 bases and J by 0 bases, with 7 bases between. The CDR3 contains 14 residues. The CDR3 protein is CASSLERPSYEQYF. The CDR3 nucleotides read TGCGCCAGCAGCTTGGAGCGGCCCTCCTACGAGCAGTACTTC.

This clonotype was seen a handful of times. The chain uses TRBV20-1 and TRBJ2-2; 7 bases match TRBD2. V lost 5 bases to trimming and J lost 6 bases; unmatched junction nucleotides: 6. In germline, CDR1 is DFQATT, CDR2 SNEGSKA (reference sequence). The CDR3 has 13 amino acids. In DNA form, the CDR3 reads TGCAGTGCTGTCGTCCGGGGGGCCGGGGAGCTGTTTTTT. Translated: CSAVVRGAGELFF.

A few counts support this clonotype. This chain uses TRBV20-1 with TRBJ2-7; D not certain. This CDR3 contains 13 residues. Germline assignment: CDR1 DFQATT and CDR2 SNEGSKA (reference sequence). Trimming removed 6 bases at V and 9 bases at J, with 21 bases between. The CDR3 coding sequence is TGCAGTGCGGGCCAGCCCGTGCATCCGGGGCAGTACTTC. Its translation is CSAGQPVHPGQYF.

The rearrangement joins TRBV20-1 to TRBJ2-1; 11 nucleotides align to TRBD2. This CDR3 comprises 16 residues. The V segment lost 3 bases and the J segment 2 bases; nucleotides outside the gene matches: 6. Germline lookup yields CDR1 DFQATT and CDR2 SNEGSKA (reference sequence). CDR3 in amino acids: CSASELAGVTYNEQFF. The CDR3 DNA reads TGCAGTGCTAGTGAACTAGCGGGAGTTACCTACAATGAGCAGTTCTTC.

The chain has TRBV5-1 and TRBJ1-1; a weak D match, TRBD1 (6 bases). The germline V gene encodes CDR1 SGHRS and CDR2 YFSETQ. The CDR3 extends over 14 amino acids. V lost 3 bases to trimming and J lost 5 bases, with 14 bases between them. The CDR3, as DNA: TGCGCCAGCAGCTCCGAACAGGGTAGGACTGAAGCTTTCTTT. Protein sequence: CASSSEQGRTEAFF.

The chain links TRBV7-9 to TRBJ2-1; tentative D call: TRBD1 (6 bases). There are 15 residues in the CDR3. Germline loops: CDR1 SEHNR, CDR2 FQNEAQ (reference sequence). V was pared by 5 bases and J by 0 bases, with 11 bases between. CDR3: CASSPQGTSYNEQFF. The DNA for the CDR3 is TGTGCCAGCAGCCCACAGGGAACCTCCTACAATGAGCAGTTCTTC.

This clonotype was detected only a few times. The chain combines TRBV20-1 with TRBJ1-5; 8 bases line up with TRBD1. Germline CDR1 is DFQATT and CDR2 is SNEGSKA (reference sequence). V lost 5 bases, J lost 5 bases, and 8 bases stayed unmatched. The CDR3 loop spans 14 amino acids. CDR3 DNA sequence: TGCAGTGCTGGTGAAACAGGGGGAGATCAGCCCCAGCATTTT. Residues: CSAGETGGDQPQHF.

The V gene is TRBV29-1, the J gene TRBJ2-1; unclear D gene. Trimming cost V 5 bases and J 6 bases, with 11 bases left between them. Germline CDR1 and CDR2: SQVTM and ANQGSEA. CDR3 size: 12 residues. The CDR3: CSVQRVGNEQFF. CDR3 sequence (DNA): TGCAGCGTTCAAAGGGTGGGCAATGAGCAGTTCTTC.

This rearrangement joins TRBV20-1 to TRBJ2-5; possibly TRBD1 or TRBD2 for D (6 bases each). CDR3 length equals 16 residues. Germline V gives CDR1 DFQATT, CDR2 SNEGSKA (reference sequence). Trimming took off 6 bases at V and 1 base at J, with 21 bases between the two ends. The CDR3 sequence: CSARGWNSGAQETQYF. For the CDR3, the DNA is TGCAGTGCCAGGGGCTGGAATAGCGGAGCCCAAGAGACCCAGTACTTC.

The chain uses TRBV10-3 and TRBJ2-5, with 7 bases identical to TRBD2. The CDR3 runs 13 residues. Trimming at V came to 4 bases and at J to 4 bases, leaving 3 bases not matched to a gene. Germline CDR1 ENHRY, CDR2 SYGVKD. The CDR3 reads CAISGTSGETQYF. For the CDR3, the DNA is TGTGCCATCAGTGGGACTAGTGGAGAGACCCAGTACTTC.

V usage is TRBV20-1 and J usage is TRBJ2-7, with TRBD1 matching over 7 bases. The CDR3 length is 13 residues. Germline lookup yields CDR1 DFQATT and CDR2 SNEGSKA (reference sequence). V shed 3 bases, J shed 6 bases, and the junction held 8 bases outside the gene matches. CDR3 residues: CSARIQGTGEQYF. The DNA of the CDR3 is TGCAGTGCTAGGATACAGGGGACGGGCGAGCAGTACTTC.

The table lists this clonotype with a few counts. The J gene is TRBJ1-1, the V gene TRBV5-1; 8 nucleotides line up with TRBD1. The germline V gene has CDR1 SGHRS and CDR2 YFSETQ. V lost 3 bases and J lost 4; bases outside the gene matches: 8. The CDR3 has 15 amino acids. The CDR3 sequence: CASSSQGALVTEAFF. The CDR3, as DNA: TGCGCCAGCAGCTCTCAGGGGGCGCTGGTCACTGAAGCTTTCTTT.

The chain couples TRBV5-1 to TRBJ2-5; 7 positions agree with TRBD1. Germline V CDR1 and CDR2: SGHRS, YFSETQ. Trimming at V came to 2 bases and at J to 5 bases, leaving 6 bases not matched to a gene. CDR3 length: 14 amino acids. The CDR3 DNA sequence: TGCGCCAGCAGCTTATCAGGGGGTCTGGAGACCCAGTACTTC. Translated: CASSLSGGLETQYF.

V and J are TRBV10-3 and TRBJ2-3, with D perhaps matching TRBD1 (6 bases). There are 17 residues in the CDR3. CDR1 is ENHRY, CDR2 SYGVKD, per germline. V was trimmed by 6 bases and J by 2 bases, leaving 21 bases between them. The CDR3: CAISRIMTGFSTDTQYF. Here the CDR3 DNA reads TGTGCCATCAGCCGAATCATGACAGGTTTTTCCACAGATACGCAGTATTTT.

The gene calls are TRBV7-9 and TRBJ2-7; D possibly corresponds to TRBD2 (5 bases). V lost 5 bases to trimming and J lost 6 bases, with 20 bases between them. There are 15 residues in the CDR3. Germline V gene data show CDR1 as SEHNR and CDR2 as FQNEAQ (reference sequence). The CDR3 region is CASSAQGLATTEQYF. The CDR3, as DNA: TGTGCCAGCAGCGCCCAAGGCCTAGCCACGACCGAGCAGTACTTC. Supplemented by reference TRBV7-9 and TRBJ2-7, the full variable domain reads DTGVSQNPRHKITKRGQNVTFRCDPISEHNRLYWYRQTLGQGPEFLTYFQNEAQLEKSRLLSDRFSAERPKGSFSTLEIQRTEQGDSAMYLCASSAQGLATTEQYFGPGTRLTVT.

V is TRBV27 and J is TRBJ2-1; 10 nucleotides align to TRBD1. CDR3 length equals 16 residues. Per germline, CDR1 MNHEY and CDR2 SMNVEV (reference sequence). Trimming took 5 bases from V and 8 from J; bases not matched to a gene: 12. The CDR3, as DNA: TGTGCCAGCAGTCCACCTATTGGGACAGGGGTTTATGAGCAGTTCTTC. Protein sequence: CASSPPIGTGVYEQFF.